The 14 T cell receptor beta chains given below trace back to one sample, sequenced in a study of beta chain features in type 1 diabetes. The whole isolated RNA underwent reverse transcription, so sequencing captured expressed TCRB transcripts. Clones were read by immunoSEQ multiplex PCR, and TCRdb kept only the in-frame ones, dropping some. Here the sample spans a few hundred thousand clones, approximately 16% being singletons. Sequencing was carried out using naive CD4+ T cells from blood. The receptors were gathered from a woman in her late teens or twenties in good health.

This clone was detected a few times. The chain couples TRBV7-9 to TRBJ1-1, with no clear D. The CDR3 has 13 amino acids. V lost 6 bases to trimming and J lost 2 bases, with 10 bases between them. The germline V gene has CDR1 SEHNR and CDR2 FQNEAQ (reference sequence). CDR3 in amino acids: CASRAAGNTEAFF. The CDR3 region has the DNA TGTGCCAGCAGAGCGGCCGGCAACACTGAAGCTTTCTTT.

The V gene is TRBV18, the J gene TRBJ2-3; tentatively, D is TRBD1 (6 bases). The germline V gene encodes CDR1 KGHSH and CDR2 LQKENI. CDR3 size: 15 residues. V shed 2 bases and J shed 6 bases, with 15 bases lying between them. The CDR3 reads CASSPSRTEDDTQYF. For the CDR3, the DNA is TGTGCCAGCTCACCAAGCAGGACAGAGGACGATACGCAGTATTTT.

The genes are TRBV29-1 and TRBJ2-7; 12 nucleotides agree with TRBD2. CDR3 length: 16 amino acids. The junction had 9 bases not matched to a gene; V was cut back by 6 bases and J by 0 bases. Germline V gene sequence: CDR1 SQVTM, CDR2 ANQGSEA. The CDR3 DNA is TGCAGCGTCCCCGGTAGGACTAGCGGGAACTCCTACGAGCAGTACTTC. Translated: CSVPGRTSGNSYEQYF.

The chain recombines TRBV9 with TRBJ2-5, with TRBD2 identical over 11 bases. Germline V gene sequence: CDR1 SGDLS, CDR2 YYNGEE. This CDR3 contains 17 residues. The junction had 7 bases not matched to a gene; V was cut back by 0 bases and J by 3 bases. This chain's CDR3 is CASSVGGLAGGKETQYF. The CDR3 coding sequence is TGTGCCAGCAGCGTAGGGGGTCTAGCGGGGGGTAAAGAGACCCAGTACTTC. The full variable domain, completed using reference TRBV9 and TRBJ2-5, is DSGVTQTPKHLITATGQRVTLRCSPRSGDLSVYWYQQSLDQGLQFLIQYYNGEERAKGNILERFSAQQFPDLHSELNLSSLELGDSALYFCASSVGGLAGGKETQYFGPGTRLLVL.

This clone turned up a few times. The rearrangement joins TRBV18 to TRBJ1-1, with D perhaps TRBD1 (5 bases). Germline values: CDR1 KGHSH, CDR2 LQKENI. The CDR3 is 13 amino acids. V was trimmed by 8 bases and J by 5 bases, leaving 15 bases between them. The CDR3 spells CASTRQSLTEAFF. The CDR3 region has the DNA TGTGCCAGCACCCGACAGAGCCTAACTGAAGCTTTCTTT.

This sequence joins TRBV19 and TRBJ1-5; D perhaps matches TRBD1 (6 bases). There are 12 residues in the CDR3. The ends were cut back, 9 bases at V and 4 bases at J, with 10 bases in the middle. From germline, CDR1 is LNHDA and CDR2 SQIVND (reference sequence). CDR3 sequence reads: CASGQLNQPQHF. For the CDR3, the DNA is TGTGCCAGCGGACAGCTGAATCAGCCCCAGCATTTT.

V and J are TRBV6-6 and TRBJ2-5, with TRBD1 as a possible D gene (6 bases). The CDR3 spans 12 residues. The germline V gene encodes CDR1 MNHNY and CDR2 SVGAGI (reference sequence). V shed 7 bases and J shed 2 bases, with 8 bases lying between them. The CDR3 DNA reads TGTGCCAGCACAGGGGCGCAAGAGACCCAGTACTTC. The encoded protein is CASTGAQETQYF.

This clone was found a few times. This chain uses TRBV29-1 with TRBJ2-1, with a possible D match to TRBD2 (6 bases). Trimming took 7 bases from V and 12 from J, leaving 22 bases between them. This CDR3 spans 13 amino acids. From germline, CDR1 is SQVTM and CDR2 ANQGSEA. The CDR3 coding sequence is TGCAGCGCTGGACGGGACTCACGGCGTTCGCAGTTCTTC. Its translation is CSAGRDSRRSQFF.

The rearrangement uses TRBV30 and TRBJ2-1, with TRBD2 identical over 11 bases. The CDR3 extends over 17 amino acids. The trim removed 0 bases at V and 7 bases at J, leaving 11 bases unmatched. Germline values: CDR1 GTSNPN, CDR2 SVGIG (reference sequence). The CDR3 nucleotides read TGTGCCTGGAGTGTCTTAGCGGGAGGGCTCTCGTGGAATGAGCAGTTCTTC. Translating it yields CAWSVLAGGLSWNEQFF. The full variable domain, rest sourced from reference TRBV30 and TRBJ2-1, is SQTIHQWPATLVQPVGSPLSLECTVEGTSNPNLYWYRQAAGRGLQLLFYSVGIGQISSEVPQNLSASRPQDRQFILSSKKLLLSDSGFYLCAWSVLAGGLSWNEQFFGPGTRLTVL.

The chain has TRBV9 and TRBJ2-2, with TRBD2 matching 9 bases. Germline V gene lookup returns CDR1 SGDLS and CDR2 YYNGEE. The V segment lost 3 bases and the J segment 4 bases; nucleotides outside the gene matches: 7. The CDR3 is made up of 16 amino acids. CDR3 DNA sequence: TGTGCCAGCAGCGCCACTAGCGGGCCCGGCACCGGGGAGCTGTTTTTT. Its protein is CASSATSGPGTGELFF.

V is TRBV14 and J is TRBJ1-5; 8 nucleotides line up with TRBD1. Germline CDR1 is SGHDN and CDR2 is FVKESK. The junction had 11 bases not matched to a gene; V was cut back by 1 base and J by 0 bases. The CDR3 consists of 19 residues. The DNA of the CDR3 is TGTGCCAGCAGCCAAGGGGACAGGTTTTATCTAACTAGCAATCAGCCCCAGCATTTT. Amino acid sequence: CASSQGDRFYLTSNQPQHF.

The J gene is TRBJ2-1, the V gene TRBV5-4; 12 bases align to TRBD2. The CDR3 has 16 residues. After removal of 2 bases from V and 8 bases from J, the junction contained 8 bases not matched to a gene. The germline CDR1 and CDR2 sequences are SGHNT and YYREEE (reference sequence). The CDR3 DNA reads TGTGCCAGCAGCTTTCTGACTAGCGGGAGTCAGCATGAGCAGTTCTTC. Its translation is CASSFLTSGSQHEQFF.

This clone was counted only a few times. The V and J genes are TRBV30 and TRBJ1-2, with D unclear. This CDR3 spans 13 amino acids. V lost 1 base to trimming and J lost 8 bases, with 14 bases between them. Looked up from germline, CDR1 is GTSNPN and CDR2 is SVGIG (reference sequence). This chain's CDR3 is CAWSESHFGGYTF. The CDR3 DNA reads TGTGCCTGGAGTGAGTCTCATTTCGGGGGCTACACCTTC.

The sample holds a few counts of this clone. The CDR3: CSVDSNKNIQYF. DNA of the CDR3: TGCAGCGTTGACAGTAACAAAAACATTCAGTACTTC. The J gene is TRBJ2-4, the V gene TRBV29-1; D ambiguous. This CDR3 contains 12 residues. The V gene's germline CDR1 is SQVTM and CDR2 ANQGSEA. Trimming cost V 3 bases and J 3 bases, with 6 bases left between them.